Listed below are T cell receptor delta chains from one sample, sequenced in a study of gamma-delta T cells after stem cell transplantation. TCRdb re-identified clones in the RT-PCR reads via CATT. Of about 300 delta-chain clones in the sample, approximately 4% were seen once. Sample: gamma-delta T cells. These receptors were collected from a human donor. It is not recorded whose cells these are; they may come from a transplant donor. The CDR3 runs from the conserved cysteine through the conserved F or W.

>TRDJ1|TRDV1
CALGLPQLGDTGKLIF
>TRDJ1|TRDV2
CACDSLLGDTGGKLIF
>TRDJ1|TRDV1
CALGEPRIFSGDTCDKLIF
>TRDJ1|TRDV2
CACDILRTGGSDKLIF
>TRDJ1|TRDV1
CALGELAPTKTYTDKLIF
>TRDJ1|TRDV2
CACDTGEKEYLTGGYEGGTDKLIF
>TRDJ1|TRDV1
CALGAAEGVSSLPLPWGVRPSYTDKLIF
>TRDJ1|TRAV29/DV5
CAASPSYWGIRFTDKLIF
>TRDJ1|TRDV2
CACDVLGGKDTDKLIF
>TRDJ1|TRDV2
CACDTLTGGYEGGTDKLIF
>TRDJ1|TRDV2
CACDRLLERNDTDKLIF
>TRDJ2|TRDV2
CACDTLGATPSLTAQLFF
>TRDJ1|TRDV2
CACDRLGDTDKLIF
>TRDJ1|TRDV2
CACDTLSLPSYGVLGIHSDKLIF
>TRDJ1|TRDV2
CACDTVGDMPDTDKLIF
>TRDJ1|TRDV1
CALGEPSAFHYGTGGYPRSVSSYTDKLIF
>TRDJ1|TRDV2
CACDTLTGGYRDDKLIF
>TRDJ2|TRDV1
CALGDLSYDWGIPALTAQLFF
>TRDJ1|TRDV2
CACDTVSLGGLYTDKLIF
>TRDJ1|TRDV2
CACDILRTGGYADKLIF
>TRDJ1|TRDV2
CACDTLLGDTPDTDKLIF
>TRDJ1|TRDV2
CACDTLPTPLTGGHPYTDKLIF
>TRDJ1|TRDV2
CACDTVGGRPTDKLIF
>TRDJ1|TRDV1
CALGVKTRDVGLIF
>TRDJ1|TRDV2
CACDAVLGDTQNHHTDKLIF
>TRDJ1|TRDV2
CACDPVGDTTHTDKLIF
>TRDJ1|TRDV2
CACERLVLGDTTDKLIF
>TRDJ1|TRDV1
CALGDLRPSTGGYGHGTDKLIF
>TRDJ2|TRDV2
CARDTLLGTTAQLFF
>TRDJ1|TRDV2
CACDVLGALDKLIF